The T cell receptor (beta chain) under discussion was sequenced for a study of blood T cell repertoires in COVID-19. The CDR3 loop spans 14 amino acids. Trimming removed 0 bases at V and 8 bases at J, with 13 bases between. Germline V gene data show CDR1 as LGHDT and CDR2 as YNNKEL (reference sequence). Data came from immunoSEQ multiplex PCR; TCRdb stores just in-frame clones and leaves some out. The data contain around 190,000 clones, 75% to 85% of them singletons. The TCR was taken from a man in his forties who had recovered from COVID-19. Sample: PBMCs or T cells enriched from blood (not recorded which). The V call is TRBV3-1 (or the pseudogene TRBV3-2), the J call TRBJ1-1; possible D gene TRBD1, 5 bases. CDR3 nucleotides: TGTGCCAGCAGCCAAGATATCTGGACACCCGAAGCTTTCTTT. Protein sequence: CASSQDIWTPEAFF.